One TCR beta chain is described in this entry. Sequenced by immunoSEQ multiplex PCR; TCRdb stores in-frame clones only, minus some. The sample holds about 260,000 clones, 88% seen once. Germline CDR1 and CDR2: MNHEY and SMNVEV (reference sequence). V shed 3 bases and J shed 1 base, with 12 bases lying between them. There are 15 residues in the CDR3. This sample stems from a study of blood T cell repertoires in COVID-19. Turning to the study itself: COVID-19 samples, acute and convalescent, were from the United States, Italy and Spain.

This receptor was obtained from a man aged 60 to 69 who had recovered from COVID-19. The specimen was peripheral blood. The chain uses TRBV27 and TRBJ1-1, with D maybe TRBD1 (6 bases). Here the CDR3 DNA reads TGTGCCAGCAGTTTGGGGGGGGCAGGGAACACTGAAGCTTTCTTT. It encodes CASSLGGAGNTEAFF.